These 23 T cell receptor beta chains were all obtained from the same sample, sequenced in a study of blood T cells in healthy people across ages. The authors ran a second PCR of 7 to 11 cycles using a sample-barcoded 5' primer and a J-beta primer mix. MiXCR, applied by TCRdb to the 5' RACE reads, yields one record per CDR3 protein. The sample lists about 1.6 million distinct CDR3 sequences; about 31% were seen once. Sequencing input: blood. All receptors derive from a woman in her 30s in good health.

V is TRBV28 and J is TRBJ2-1; the match to TRBD1 covers 8 bases. There are 15 residues in the CDR3. Per the germline V gene, CDR1 is MDHEN and CDR2 is SYDVKM. Trimming cost V 8 bases and J 4 bases; bases outside gene matches: 10. The CDR3 spells CASRSGTGFYNEQFF. CDR3 sequence (DNA): TGTGCCAGCCGTTCCGGGACAGGCTTTTACAATGAGCAGTTCTTC.

This chain uses TRBV27 with TRBJ1-2; TRBD1 might be the D (6 bases). Germline V gives CDR1 MNHEY, CDR2 SMNVEV (reference sequence). The length of the CDR3 is 14 residues. V was pared by 5 bases and J by 4 bases, with 14 bases between. CDR3 sequence (DNA): TGTGCCAGCAGTCGCAGACAGGCCCCCTATGGCTACACCTTC. Its protein is CASSRRQAPYGYTF.

V and J are TRBV7-2 and TRBJ1-6; D gene unclear. This CDR3 has 17 residues. Germline V gene data show CDR1 as SGHTA and CDR2 as FQGNSA. Trimming took off 1 base at V and 3 bases at J, with 13 bases between the two ends. CDR3 in amino acids: CASSLESSGGYNSPLHF. CDR3 DNA sequence: TGTGCCAGCAGCTTAGAATCGAGTGGCGGCTATAATTCACCCCTCCACTTT.

This clonotype was seen more than once but under ten times. J is TRBJ2-5 and V is TRBV3-1; TRBD2 aligns across 9 bases. Germline V gene lookup returns CDR1 LGHDT and CDR2 YNNKEL (reference sequence). The CDR3 consists of 17 residues. The ends lost 0 bases at V and 7 bases at J; junction bases unmatched: 12. CDR3 residues: CASSQDRGGGAFGTQYF. CDR3 DNA: TGTGCCAGCAGCCAAGATCGCGGCGGGGGGGCCTTCGGGACCCAGTACTTC.

This clonotype turned up a few times. The chain links TRBV7-2 to TRBJ2-7; tentatively, D is TRBD1 (5 bases). Germline-derived CDR1 and CDR2 are SGHTA and FQGNSA. V was shortened by 1 base and J by 4 bases, with 11 bases between the two germline ends. CDR3 length: 14 amino acids. CDR3 DNA sequence: TGTGCCAGCAGCTTAGTGGGTCCAGGGTACGAGCAGTACTTC. Residues: CASSLVGPGYEQYF.

The rearrangement links TRBV3-1 to TRBJ2-5; D is ambiguous. Germline CDR1 and CDR2: LGHDT and YNNKEL (reference sequence). This CDR3 comprises 13 residues. The ends were cut back, 4 bases at V and 5 bases at J, with 11 bases in the middle. CDR3 residues: CASSPFLWETQYF. The DNA for the CDR3 is TGTGCCAGCAGCCCTTTTCTATGGGAGACCCAGTACTTC.

The chain is built from TRBV4-1 and TRBJ1-1, with D perhaps matching TRBD1 (6 bases). Per germline, CDR1 MGHRA and CDR2 YSYEKL. The CDR3 contains 15 residues. Trimming took 2 bases from V and 3 from J, leaving 13 bases between them. CDR3 nucleotides: TGCGCCAGCAGCCAATGGGATGGGGGCCACACTGAAGCTTTCTTT. The encoded protein is CASSQWDGGHTEAFF.

In this sample, this clonotype turned up many times. The rearrangement uses TRBV12-3 or TRBV12-4 and TRBJ2-7; the D gene is possibly TRBD2 (7 bases). The CDR3 is made up of 14 amino acids. The V end lost 6 bases, the J end lost 0 bases, and 12 bases lay between the germline ends. The DNA of the CDR3 is TGTGCCAGCAGCCGGGGAGGGGGCTCCTACGAGCAGTACTTC. Protein sequence: CASSRGGGSYEQYF.

The rearrangement uses TRBV27 and TRBJ2-5, with 8 bases matching TRBD1. Trimming took 3 bases from V and 13 from J; bases not matched to a gene: 13. Germline CDR1 is MNHEY and CDR2 is SMNVEV (reference sequence). CDR3 size: 14 residues. This CDR3 is CASSFMGPGGERYF. The DNA for the CDR3 is TGTGCCAGCAGTTTCATGGGGCCAGGGGGCGAGCGGTACTTC.

CDR3 residues: CASRPRYESTDTQYF. The CDR3 coding sequence is TGTGCCAGCAGGCCTAGATATGAGAGCACAGATACGCAGTATTTT. This sequence joins TRBV6-2 or TRBV6-3 and TRBJ2-3; D call uncertain. The CDR3 runs to 15 residues. The V end lost 6 bases, the J end lost 0 bases, and 13 bases lay between the germline ends. CDR1 and CDR2 from the germline V gene are MNHEY and SVGEGT.

The gene calls are TRBV10-1 and TRBJ2-7; 7 bases agree with TRBD1. Germline assignment: CDR1 WNHNN and CDR2 SYGVQD (reference sequence). V gave up 2 bases and J gave up 0 bases; unmatched junction bases: 10. CDR3 length: 17 amino acids. The chain's CDR3 is CASSEGSDRSSSYEQYF. The DNA of the CDR3 is TGCGCCAGCAGTGAGGGCTCGGACAGGTCAAGCTCCTACGAGCAGTACTTC.

The chain has TRBV4-1 and TRBJ2-5, with TRBD1 identical over 8 bases. The germline V gene encodes CDR1 MGHRA and CDR2 YSYEKL. V shed 1 base and J 5 bases; nucleotides not matched to a gene: 6. This CDR3 is built from 15 residues. The CDR3 nucleotides are TGCGCCAGCAGCCAAGGACAGGGGCTACGGGAGACCCAGTACTTC. Translating gives CASSQGQGLRETQYF.

A few counts support this clonotype. The chain has TRBV9 and TRBJ2-5, with D perhaps being TRBD1 or TRBD2 (5 bases each). The ends were cut back, 0 bases at V and 0 bases at J, with 9 bases in the middle. The CDR3 loop spans 15 amino acids. Germline assignment: CDR1 SGDLS and CDR2 YYNGEE. As DNA, the CDR3 is TGTGCCAGCAGCGTAGAAGGGACCTACCAAGAGACCCAGTACTTC. Amino acid sequence: CASSVEGTYQETQYF. Filled out from reference TRBV9 and TRBJ2-5, the complete variable domain reads DSGVTQTPKHLITATGQRVTLRCSPRSGDLSVYWYQQSLDQGLQFLIQYYNGEERAKGNILERFSAQQFPDLHSELNLSSLELGDSALYFCASSVEGTYQETQYFGPGTRLLVL.

The chain combines TRBV5-6 with TRBJ2-3; D gene uncertain. The CDR3 is 14 amino acids. Trimming pared 4 bases from V and 4 bases from J, leaving 13 bases between. Germline CDR1 reads SGHDT; CDR2 reads YYEEEE. The CDR3 DNA follows: TGTGCCAGCAGCAGTTCCCTGTGGTCAGATACGCAGTATTTT. Protein product: CASSSSLWSDTQYF.

This chain connects TRBV9 to TRBJ2-1; a weak D match, TRBD1 (5 bases). The germline V gene has CDR1 SGDLS and CDR2 YYNGEE. This CDR3 is built from 16 residues. V lost 2 bases, J lost 1 base, and 13 bases lay in between. The CDR3 loop reads CASSVKGSPSYNEQFF. DNA of the CDR3: TGTGCCAGCAGCGTTAAGGGGTCTCCATCCTACAATGAGCAGTTCTTC.

A note on this clonotype: Just one base apart from a much larger clone, this may be a read error. The chain recombines TRBV5-1 with TRBJ2-1, with D tentatively TRBD1 (6 bases). The better agreement between TRBJ2-7 and the DNA end casts doubt on the J call. Germline V lookup: CDR1 SGHRS, CDR2 YFSETQ. CDR3 length: 15 amino acids. Here the CDR3 reads CASSWGGQGLNEQYF. The CDR3 DNA is TGCGCCAGCAGCTGGGGCGGCCAGGGGTTGAATGAGCAGTACTTC.

This clonotype was observed a few times. The rearrangement links TRBV7-9 to TRBJ2-3, with TRBD2 matching over 8 bases. This CDR3 is 16 amino acids long. V lost 5 bases to trimming and J lost 4 bases; unmatched junction nucleotides: 11. Germline V gene data show CDR1 as SEHNR and CDR2 as FQNEAQ (reference sequence). In DNA, the CDR3 is TGTGCCAGCAGCCGGGACATTGCGGGAGGTTCAGATACGCAGTATTTT. This sequence encodes CASSRDIAGGSDTQYF.

This clonotype has a count of ten or more. The chain carries TRBV30 and TRBJ1-6, with D unclear. The germline gives CDR1 GTSNPN, CDR2 SVGIG (reference sequence). The CDR3 runs to 13 residues. Trimming pared 7 bases from V and 7 bases from J, leaving 14 bases between. In nucleotides, the CDR3 is TGTGCCTCTGAGGTTCCCCAAAATTCACCCCTCCACTTT. Its protein is CASEVPQNSPLHF.

This clonotype was counted only a few times. CDR3 in amino acids: CASTQRVIAPLHF. In DNA form, the CDR3 reads TGTGCCAGCACTCAAAGAGTGATTGCACCCCTCCACTTT. This chain joins TRBV6-6 and TRBJ1-6, with D unclear. Trimming pared 7 bases from V and 11 bases from J, leaving 15 bases between. The CDR3 consists of 13 residues. The germline V gene has CDR1 MNHNY and CDR2 SVGAGI (reference sequence).

This clonotype showed up just a few times. The genes are TRBV7-2 and TRBJ2-7; D is unresolved. Per the germline V gene, CDR1 is SGHTA and CDR2 is FQGNSA. The CDR3 spans 13 residues. V was trimmed by 3 bases and J by 1 base, leaving 7 bases between them. CDR3 protein: CASSLPASYEQYF. The CDR3 DNA reads as TGTGCCAGCAGCTTGCCGGCTTCCTACGAGCAGTACTTC. The full variable domain, its missing parts supplied by reference TRBV7-2 and TRBJ2-7, is GAGVSQSPSNKVTEKGKDVELRCDPISGHTALYWYRQSLGQGLEFLIYFQGNSAPDKSGLPSDRFSAERTGGSVSTLTIQRTQQEDSAVYLCASSLPASYEQYFGPGTRLTVT.

The chain couples TRBV5-6 to TRBJ1-2; D not certain. V lost 4 bases to trimming and J lost 8 bases, with 15 bases between them. Germline V gene lookup returns CDR1 SGHDT and CDR2 YYEEEE. The CDR3 runs to 13 residues. This chain's CDR3 is CASSTAHWEGYTF. The DNA of the CDR3 is TGTGCCAGCAGCACCGCCCATTGGGAGGGCTACACCTTC.

The table lists this clonotype with many counts. The CDR3 nucleotides are TGCAGCGTGTTACCTGGCTTGTCCTACGAGCAGTACTTC. As protein: CSVLPGLSYEQYF. This sequence joins TRBV29-1 and TRBJ2-7, with no clear D. The CDR3 has 13 amino acids. V gave up 6 bases and J gave up 1 base, with 13 bases separating them. Germline CDR1 is SQVTM and CDR2 is ANQGSEA.

V and J are TRBV20-1 and TRBJ2-5; 13 bases map to TRBD2. Per germline, CDR1 DFQATT and CDR2 SNEGSKA (reference sequence). The V segment lost 6 bases and the J segment 6 bases; nucleotides outside the gene matches: 13. This CDR3 comprises 16 residues. The DNA for the CDR3 is TGCAGTGCGCGGGCGTCACTAGCGGGGGGGCTAAAGACCCAGTACTTC. The encoded protein is CSARASLAGGLKTQYF.